This T cell receptor (beta chain) came from a study of human T cells and chemical hapten exposure. Time point: healthy volunteer bleed at 2 weeks. Sequencing started from total RNA isolated from unfractionated whole blood. This clonotype appeared many times. One entry per CDR3 protein, called by TCRdb with MiXCR from the RACE reads. Altogether tens of thousands of distinct CDR3 sequences are present, 4% to 4.5% being singletons, with the ten largest covering less than 6%. The CDR3 has 12 amino acids. V was trimmed by 1 base and J by 5 bases, leaving 6 bases between them. CDR1 MNHNS and CDR2 SASEGT come from the germline V gene.

The clonotype was recovered from a human donor in good health. Some clones in this sample may be carry-over from other donors' samples. The sample comprised whole blood. This chain joins TRBV6-1 and TRBJ2-7; no clear D gene. The DNA of the CDR3 is TGTGCCAGCAGTGAAGTGAGCCACGAGCAGTACTTC. It specifies CASSEVSHEQYF.